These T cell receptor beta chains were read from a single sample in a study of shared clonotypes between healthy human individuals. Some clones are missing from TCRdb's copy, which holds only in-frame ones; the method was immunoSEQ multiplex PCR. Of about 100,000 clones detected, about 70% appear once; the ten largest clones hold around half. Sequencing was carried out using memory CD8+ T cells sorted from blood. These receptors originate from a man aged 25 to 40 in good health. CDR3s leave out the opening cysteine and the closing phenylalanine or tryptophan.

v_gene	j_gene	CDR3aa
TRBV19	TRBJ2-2	ASSGTSVSQGTGELF
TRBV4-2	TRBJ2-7	ASRPRRSSYEQY
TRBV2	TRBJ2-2	AVHRVANTGELF
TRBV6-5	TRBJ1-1	ASSYLTGGNAEAF
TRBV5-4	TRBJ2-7	ASTPPDIHPPPEQY
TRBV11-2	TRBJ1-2	ASSRDTTNYGYT
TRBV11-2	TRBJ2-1	ASSSKGPFRRSSYNEQF
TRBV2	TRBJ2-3	ASPGGSEDTQY
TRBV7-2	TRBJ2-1	ASSLAAIEDEQF
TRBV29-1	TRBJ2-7	SVGTGKTYEQY
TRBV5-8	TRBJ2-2	ASSLAFGQGAAGELF
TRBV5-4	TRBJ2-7	ASSSPSRSEQY
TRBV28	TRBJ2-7	ASSKAPGTYYEQY
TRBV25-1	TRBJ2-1	ASSGGPGTGGNNEQF
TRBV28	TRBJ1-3	ASSQRGESSGNTIY
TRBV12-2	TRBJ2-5	ASRTTLGQGRWETQY
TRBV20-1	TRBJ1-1	SAAGDTEAF
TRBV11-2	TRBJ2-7	ASSFGRDEQY
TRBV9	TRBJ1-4	ASAQNPTETNEKLF
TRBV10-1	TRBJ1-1	ATREGPVTEAF
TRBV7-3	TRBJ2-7	ASSSNVPSSGSYEQY
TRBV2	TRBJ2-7	ASSKQNYEQY
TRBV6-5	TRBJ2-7	ASSVSRETPYEQY
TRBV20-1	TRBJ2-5	RGTRWETQY
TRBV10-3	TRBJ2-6	AAEDSSGANVLT
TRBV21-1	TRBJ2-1	ASSPIRGQWGDEQF
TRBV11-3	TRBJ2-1	ASSSYSGGSYNEQF
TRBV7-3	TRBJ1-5	ASSRAGDQPQH
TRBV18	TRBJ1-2	ASSDRGGDGYT
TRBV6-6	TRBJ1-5	ASSYSRGLPQH
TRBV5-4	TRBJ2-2	ASSPPGRQAGELF
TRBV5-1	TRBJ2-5	ASSLGQGETQY
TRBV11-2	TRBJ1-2	ASSSRSDRYT
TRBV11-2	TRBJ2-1	ASSPGPRNYEQF
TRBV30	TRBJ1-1	AWRVLTGNTEAF